This T cell receptor (beta chain) was documented in a study of T-cell reconstitution after alpha-beta-depleted transplantation in children. Unique molecular identifiers featured in how the TCRbeta library was prepared. MiXCR, applied by TCRdb to the PCR reads, yields one record per CDR3 protein. The table includes about 610,000 distinct CDR3 sequences, over 9.5% detected once. The CDR3 loop spans 15 amino acids. Between the trimmed V and J ends, which lost 4 bases and 1 base, there was a span of 15 bases. Germline assignment: CDR1 SGHKS and CDR2 YYEKEE (reference sequence). This clonotype has just a few counts.

The input for sequencing was PBMCs from the stem cell graft donor, taken from the stem cell graft. The chain carries TRBV5-5 and TRBJ2-7; a weak D match, TRBD1 (6 bases). The sequence came from a human donor who donated a stem cell graft to a child with acute myeloid leukemia. For the CDR3, the DNA is TGTGCCAGCAGCCCAAATCTTGGACAGTCCTACGAGCAGTACTTC. Protein product: CASSPNLGQSYEQYF. Using reference TRBV5-5 and TRBJ2-7 for the parts outside the CDR3, the full variable domain is DAGVTQSPTHLIKTRGQQVTLRCSPISGHKSVSWYQQVLGQGPQFIFQYYEKEERGRGNFPDRFSARQFPNYSSELNVNALLLGDSALYLCASSPNLGQSYEQYFGPGTRLTVT.